These 8 T cell receptor beta chains came from one sample sequenced in a study of shared clonotypes between healthy human individuals. Assay: immunoSEQ multiplex PCR; the TCRdb copy retains only in-frame clones and omits some. The sample lists about 1.5 million clones, roughly 95% seen once, with over 1% in the top ten. Material for sequencing was naive CD4+ T cells sorted from blood. Noted subset: CD45RA+ positively selected. These receptors were collected from a man aged 25-40 years in good health.

V is TRBV19 and J is TRBJ2-5, with D tentatively TRBD1 or TRBD2 (5 bases each). With 0 bases removed from V and 3 bases from J, the gap between germline ends came to 20 bases. The CDR3 sequence is 18 residues long. Germline CDR1 is LNHDA and CDR2 is SQIVND (reference sequence). This CDR3 reads CASSIDDGGPGREETQYF. In DNA, the CDR3 is TGTGCCAGTAGTATAGACGACGGCGGTCCAGGGCGGGAAGAGACCCAGTACTTC.

The chain is built from TRBV29-1 and TRBJ2-1, with unresolved D. CDR3 length equals 10 residues. Germline values: CDR1 SQVTM, CDR2 ANQGSEA. V was pared by 6 bases and J by 6 bases, with 6 bases between. This CDR3 is CSVEPNEQFF. The CDR3 DNA is TGCAGCGTCGAACCCAATGAGCAGTTCTTC.

The chain recombines TRBV19 with TRBJ2-1, with TRBD2 matching 7 bases. The junction had 12 bases not matched to a gene; V was cut back by 1 base and J by 3 bases. Per the germline V gene, CDR1 is LNHDA and CDR2 is SQIVND (reference sequence). The CDR3 length is 18 residues. This CDR3 is CASSIGAGQGPFYNEQFF. For the CDR3, the DNA is TGTGCCAGTAGTATAGGAGCGGGGCAGGGTCCCTTCTACAATGAGCAGTTCTTC.

The J gene is TRBJ2-3, the V gene TRBV19; 11 nucleotides line up with TRBD2. The CDR3 runs to 15 residues. V shed 7 bases and J 3 bases; nucleotides not matched to a gene: 6. Germline-derived CDR1 and CDR2 are LNHDA and SQIVND (reference sequence). CDR3 amino acids: CASTPGLAGTDTQYF. The DNA of the CDR3 is TGTGCCAGTACCCCCGGACTAGCGGGTACAGATACGCAGTATTTT.

The chain carries TRBV6-5 and TRBJ2-5; D possibly uses TRBD1 or TRBD2 (7 bases each). V shed 4 bases and J shed 4 bases, with 19 bases lying between them. Germline loops: CDR1 MNHEY, CDR2 SVGAGI. The CDR3 sequence is 16 residues long. In nucleotides, the CDR3 is TGTGCCAGCAGTTCAAATTGGGGGGGACAGAGAGAGACCCAGTACTTC. This gives the protein CASSSNWGGQRETQYF.

This clone came up once. The chain recombines TRBV7-2 with TRBJ2-2, with 8 bases aligning to TRBD1. The CDR3 covers 15 residues. Germline V gene data show CDR1 as SGHTA and CDR2 as FQGNSA. V was clipped by 2 bases and J by 7 bases; unmatched bases: 6. DNA of the CDR3: TGTGCCAGCAGCTTAAATTCCAGGGGGCTCGGGGAGCTGTTTTTT. It encodes CASSLNSRGLGELFF.

The V gene is TRBV12-5, the J gene TRBJ2-1; D might be TRBD1 (6 bases). V shed 6 bases and J shed 1 base, with 10 bases lying between them. The CDR3 is 14 amino acids. The germline gives CDR1 LGHNT, CDR2 FRNRAP. The CDR3 DNA sequence: TGTGCTAGTGGCTCTGGACAGTCCTACAATGAGCAGTTCTTC. Translation: CASGSGQSYNEQFF.

Worth noting for this clone: The same CDR3 also results from other DNA sequences found in this sample. The V call is TRBV2, the J call TRBJ2-7, with 9 positions matching TRBD1. Germline CDR1 reads SNHLY; CDR2 reads FYNNEI. J was trimmed by 3 bases and V by 6 bases; bases with no gene match: 0. This CDR3 has 12 residues. CDR3 sequence (DNA): TGTGCCAGCAGGACAGGGGGCTACGAGCAGTACTTC. This translates into CASRTGGYEQYF.